A selection of T cell receptor beta chains follows, all from one sample in a study of T cell responses to AZD1222 COVID-19 vaccine. Generated by immunoSEQ multiplex PCR, the TCRdb table keeps only in-frame clones and is missing some. Here the sample spans about 200,000 clones, 88% being singletons. The sequences come from peripheral blood, collected on day 0 of AZD1222 vaccination. These receptor sequences come from an adult in good health. Both conserved end residues are part of each CDR3. The order of the fields is J gene, V gene, clone size, D gene, CDR3 protein, CDR3 DNA. A D gene is named only where the DNA matches it firmly. Size is stated for part of the rows, as once, few or many counts, or as a class when the clone is expanded.

j_call: TRBJ2-5
v_call: TRBV10-3
clone_size: NA
d_call: TRBD1
cdr3_aa: CAIRRDRDQETQYF
cdr3_nt: TGTGCCATCCGTCGGGACAGAGACCAAGAGACCCAGTACTTC

j_call: TRBJ1-5
v_call: TRBV2
clone_size: NA
d_call: TRBD1
cdr3_aa: CASRGTGGYQPQHF
cdr3_nt: TGTGCCAGCAGGGGGACAGGGGGCTATCAGCCCCAGCATTTT

j_call: TRBJ2-1
v_call: TRBV29-1
clone_size: few
d_call: TRBD2
cdr3_aa: CSVEDRLAGSDEQFF
cdr3_nt: TGCAGCGTTGAAGATCGACTAGCGGGGTCCGATGAGCAGTTCTTC

j_call: TRBJ2-1
v_call: TRBV9
clone_size: NA
d_call: NA
cdr3_aa: CASSGNEQFF
cdr3_nt: TGTGCCAGCAGTGGTAATGAGCAGTTCTTC

j_call: TRBJ1-6
v_call: TRBV30
clone_size: NA
d_call: NA
cdr3_aa: CAWSVLSISYNSPLHF
cdr3_nt: TGTGCCTGGAGTGTACTCTCGATCTCCTATAATTCACCCCTCCACTTT

j_call: TRBJ1-1
v_call: TRBV28
clone_size: NA
d_call: NA
cdr3_aa: CASSPRAKGNTEAFF
cdr3_nt: TGTGCCAGCAGTCCCCGCGCGAAAGGGAACACTGAAGCTTTCTTT

j_call: TRBJ1-5
v_call: TRBV7-3
clone_size: NA
d_call: NA
cdr3_aa: CASSSRPNQPQHF
cdr3_nt: TGTGCCAGCAGCTCCAGACCCAATCAGCCCCAGCATTTT

j_call: TRBJ2-3
v_call: TRBV11-2
clone_size: NA
d_call: NA
cdr3_aa: CASSFRGRASDTQYF
cdr3_nt: TGTGCCAGCAGCTTCCGGGGGCGCGCCAGCGATACGCAGTATTTT

j_call: TRBJ1-3
v_call: TRBV15
clone_size: few
d_call: NA
cdr3_aa: CATSGTMSGNTIYF
cdr3_nt: TGTGCCACCAGCGGGACTATGTCTGGAAACACCATATATTTT

j_call: TRBJ2-3
v_call: TRBV6-4
clone_size: NA
d_call: TRBD2
cdr3_aa: CASSDSSGGSKSSTDTQYF
cdr3_nt: TGTGCCAGCAGTGACTCGAGCGGGGGGTCAAAATCTAGCACAGATACGCAGTATTTT

j_call: TRBJ1-6
v_call: TRBV6-4
clone_size: NA
d_call: TRBD1
cdr3_aa: CASSDSRGLGANSPLHF
cdr3_nt: TGTGCCAGCAGTGACTCGAGGGGGCTCGGGGCCAATTCACCCCTCCACTTT

j_call: TRBJ1-3
v_call: TRBV4-2
clone_size: NA
d_call: NA
cdr3_aa: CASSQVGRTSSGNTIYF
cdr3_nt: TGTGCCAGCAGCCAAGTTGGCCGGACAAGCTCTGGAAACACCATATATTTT

j_call: TRBJ1-2
v_call: TRBV4-3
clone_size: NA
d_call: NA
cdr3_aa: CASSQDPRPHYGYTF
cdr3_nt: TGCGCCAGCAGCCAAGATCCCAGGCCCCACTATGGCTACACCTTC

j_call: TRBJ2-7
v_call: TRBV19
clone_size: NA
d_call: NA
cdr3_aa: CASSKQGSYEQYF
cdr3_nt: TGTGCCAGTAGTAAGCAGGGAAGCTACGAGCAGTACTTC

j_call: TRBJ1-1
v_call: TRBV27
clone_size: few
d_call: NA
cdr3_aa: CASSIQLTPNTEAFF
cdr3_nt: TGTGCCAGCAGTATACAGCTTACTCCGAACACTGAAGCTTTCTTT

j_call: TRBJ1-3
v_call: TRBV23-1
clone_size: NA
d_call: NA
cdr3_aa: CASSQSEGSGNTIYF
cdr3_nt: TGCGCCAGCAGTCAATCGGAGGGGTCGGGAAACACCATATATTTT